Following are 25 T cell receptor beta chains from one sample sequenced in a study of a mutant IDH1 vaccine in newly diagnosed glioma. The assay was immunoSEQ multiplex PCR, and TCRdb's table has in-frame clones only and misses some. The sample records around 64,000 clones, about 86% being singletons. Time point meaning: baseline, week 1 (first vaccination visit). Sample treatment: pre-vaccination baseline after standard-of-care therapy. The input for sequencing was peripheral blood mononuclear cells (PBMCs), taken from a glioma patient treated with radiotherapy, temozolomide or both. The origin of the receptors is a woman in her late teens or twenties with glioma. Some clones in this sample may be carry-over from other donors' samples.

The chain recombines TRBV4-1 with TRBJ2-5; perhaps D is TRBD1 or TRBD2 (5 bases each). Trimming removed 0 bases at V and 0 bases at J, with 14 bases between. This CDR3 spans 17 amino acids. Germline V gene sequence: CDR1 MGHRA, CDR2 YSYEKL. CDR3 protein: CASSQEPGPSYQETQYF. The DNA of the CDR3 is TGCGCCAGCAGCCAAGAACCGGGACCTTCTTACCAAGAGACCCAGTACTTC.

The chain joins TRBV7-6 to TRBJ1-6, with a possible D match to TRBD1 (5 bases). The germline V gene has CDR1 SGHVS and CDR2 FNYEAQ. CDR3 size: 13 residues. The V end was cut by 2 bases, the J end by 9 bases, with 8 bases between. This CDR3 reads CASSLRGSSPLHF. For the CDR3, the DNA is TGTGCCAGCAGCTTAAGGGGAAGTTCACCCCTCCACTTT.

The chain combines TRBV25-1 with TRBJ1-1, with D perhaps matching TRBD1 (6 bases). This CDR3 is built from 16 residues. Germline V gene sequence: CDR1 MGHDK, CDR2 SYGVNS. Trimming cost V 7 bases and J 1 base, with 19 bases left between them. CDR3 residues: CASTLKSTQGNTEAFF. The CDR3 DNA follows: TGTGCCAGCACCCTAAAAAGTACACAGGGGAACACTGAAGCTTTCTTT.

The chain uses TRBV11-3 and TRBJ2-7; the D gene is possibly TRBD2 (6 bases). V dropped 3 bases and J dropped 4 bases, with 10 bases sitting between them. CDR1 and CDR2 (germline): SGHNT, YENEEA. The CDR3 runs to 13 residues. CDR3 nucleotide sequence: TGTGCCAGCAGCTTGGTTAGCGGATACGAGCAGTACTTC. It codes for CASSLVSGYEQYF.

The rearrangement links TRBV7-6 to TRBJ1-2; 7 bases map to TRBD1. The CDR3 has 13 amino acids. With 5 bases clipped from V and 4 bases from J, the junction kept 4 bases outside the gene matches. Germline V lookup: CDR1 SGHVS, CDR2 FNYEAQ. The DNA for the CDR3 is TGTGCCAGCAGCGCGGGACAGACCTATGGCTACACCTTC. Encoded protein: CASSAGQTYGYTF. The full variable domain, with the rest looked up from reference TRBV7-6 and TRBJ1-2, is GAGVSQSPRYKVTKRGQDVALRCDPISGHVSLYWYRQALGQGPEFLTYFNYEAQQDKSGLPNDRFSAERPEGSISTLTIQRTEQRDSAMYRCASSAGQTYGYTFGSGTRLTVV.

V gene TRBV29-1 combines with J gene TRBJ1-1; D is ambiguous. The CDR3 is 15 residues long. The germline V gene encodes CDR1 SQVTM and CDR2 ANQGSEA. With 1 base removed from V and 6 bases from J, the gap between germline ends came to 18 bases. The CDR3, as DNA: TGCAGCGTTGAAGGACGAGGACGGGCAGACCCTGAAGCTTTCTTT. It is translated as CSVEGRGRADPEAFF. Looking up the rest from reference TRBV29-1 and TRBJ1-1 gives the full variable domain: SAVISQKPSRDICQRGTSLTIQCQVDSQVTMMFWYRQQPGQSLTLIATANQGSEATYESGFVIDKFPISRPNLTFSTLTVSNMSPEDSSIYLCSVEGRGRADPEAFFGQGTRLTVV.

The chain has TRBV6-5 and TRBJ1-2; TRBD1 agrees at 9 bases. This CDR3 comprises 12 residues. V was clipped by 6 bases and J by 7 bases; unmatched bases: 3. The germline CDR1 and CDR2 sequences are MNHEY and SVGAGI. CDR3 DNA: TGTGCCAGCAGACAGGGGGCTGGTGGCTACACCTTC. Its translation: CASRQGAGGYTF.

In DNA, the CDR3 is TGTGCCACCGAGGGGCACTATGGCTACACCTTC. This translates into CATEGHYGYTF. V gene TRBV19 combines with J gene TRBJ1-2; D is possibly TRBD1 (5 bases). This CDR3 spans 11 amino acids. V was clipped by 10 bases and J by 3 bases, with 9 bases between them. Looked up from germline, CDR1 is LNHDA and CDR2 is SQIVND (reference sequence).

V usage is TRBV29-1 and J usage is TRBJ1-1, with D perhaps matching TRBD1 (5 bases). This CDR3 contains 12 residues. The V and J ends lost 7 bases and 1 base respectively, with 10 bases between them. Germline CDR1 reads SQVTM; CDR2 reads ANQGSEA. The CDR3 loop is CSARQTNTEAFF. The CDR3 DNA sequence: TGCAGCGCGAGACAGACGAACACTGAAGCTTTCTTT.

The rearrangement joins TRBV19 to TRBJ1-1; a possible D gene is TRBD1 (5 bases). Germline V gives CDR1 LNHDA, CDR2 SQIVND (reference sequence). V dropped 0 bases and J dropped 0 bases, with 17 bases sitting between them. This CDR3 contains 18 residues. CDR3 in DNA: TGTGCCAGTAGTATAGATCTTATAGGGACGGCCATGAACACTGAAGCTTTCTTT. Translated: CASSIDLIGTAMNTEAFF.

V gene TRBV29-1 combines with J gene TRBJ1-6; a weak D match, TRBD1 (5 bases). The CDR3 totals 15 residues. The germline V gene encodes CDR1 SQVTM and CDR2 ANQGSEA. V was pared by 6 bases and J by 7 bases, with 19 bases between. The CDR3 coding sequence is TGCAGCGTAAGGGACGAGGAAACGGGAAATTCACCCCTCCACTTT. Amino acid sequence: CSVRDEETGNSPLHF.

This clone was found a few times. This chain links TRBV11-2 with TRBJ1-1; 8 bases align to TRBD1. This CDR3 has 15 amino acids. Germline values: CDR1 SGHAT, CDR2 FQNNGV. V lost 3 bases, J lost 0 bases, and 3 bases stayed unmatched. CDR3 amino acids: CASSLRTGMNTEAFF. CDR3 in DNA: TGTGCCAGCAGCTTGAGGACAGGGATGAACACTGAAGCTTTCTTT.

The rearrangement uses TRBV27 and TRBJ1-1; D is uncertain. This CDR3 comprises 14 residues. Germline CDR1 reads MNHEY; CDR2 reads SMNVEV (reference sequence). Deletions cut 5 bases from V and 3 bases from J, with 13 bases between. The CDR3 region is CASSRSGEYTEAFF. The DNA for the CDR3 is TGTGCCAGCAGTCGAAGCGGGGAGTACACTGAAGCTTTCTTT.

This chain uses TRBV6-5 with TRBJ2-3, with 7 nucleotides matching TRBD2. The germline V gene has CDR1 MNHEY and CDR2 SVGAGI. CDR3 length: 16 residues. Trimming cost V 2 bases and J 3 bases; bases outside gene matches: 8. CDR3 sequence reads: CASSYGGWGGTDTQYF. The CDR3 coding sequence is TGTGCCAGCAGTTACGGGGGTTGGGGGGGAACAGATACGCAGTATTTT.

This clone has just a few counts. V is TRBV19 and J is TRBJ1-5; TRBD1 aligns across 11 bases. The germline V gene encodes CDR1 LNHDA and CDR2 SQIVND (reference sequence). The CDR3 length is 17 residues. J was trimmed by 1 base and V by 8 bases; bases with no gene match: 10. CDR3 sequence reads: CASSPRTGGVSNQPQHF. The CDR3 DNA reads as TGTGCCAGTTCCCCCCGGACAGGGGGCGTGAGCAATCAGCCCCAGCATTTT.

The chain recombines TRBV18 with TRBJ2-4, with D uncertain. CDR1 and CDR2 (germline): KGHSH, LQKENI. V gave up 6 bases and J gave up 0 bases, with 12 bases separating them. The CDR3 has 15 residues. CDR3 amino acids: CASSPVPPAKNIQYF. CDR3 coding DNA: TGTGCCAGCTCCCCCGTCCCTCCAGCCAAAAACATTCAGTACTTC. The full variable domain, rest sourced from reference TRBV18 and TRBJ2-4, is NAGVMQNPRHLVRRRGQEARLRCSPMKGHSHVYWYRQLPEEGLKFMVYLQKENIIDESGMPKERFSAEFPKEGPSILRIQQVVRGDSAAYFCASSPVPPAKNIQYFGAGTRLSVL.

This chain uses TRBV5-3 with TRBJ1-4, with D possibly being TRBD1 (5 bases). TRBV5-3 is given ORF status, its function remaining uncertain. V lost 4 bases and J lost 7, with 14 bases in between. This CDR3 contains 14 residues. CDR3 sequence (DNA): TGTGCCAGAAGCAAGGAGGGGCCGCTTGAAAAACTGTTTTTT. The encoded protein is CARSKEGPLEKLFF.

The CDR3 loop is CAINPGGGTYEQYF. Written as DNA, the CDR3 is TGTGCCATCAACCCGGGGGGGGGAACCTACGAGCAGTACTTC. The chain has TRBV10-3 and TRBJ2-7, with 8 bases matching TRBD2. The germline gives CDR1 ENHRY, CDR2 SYGVKD. CDR3 length equals 14 residues. With V trimmed by 7 bases and J by 2 bases, 7 bases remained unmatched.

This sequence joins TRBV7-2 and TRBJ2-7, with D possibly TRBD2 on 6 matching bases. The CDR3 sequence is 17 residues long. Trimming shortened V by 1 base and J by 6 bases, and 22 bases separated the two germline ends. Germline CDR1 and CDR2: SGHTA and FQGNSA. CDR3 nucleotide sequence: TGTGCCAGCAGCTTAGAAGGTAGCGGAAGATTCCGGGGCGAGCAGTACTTC. Its protein is CASSLEGSGRFRGEQYF. Using reference TRBV7-2 and TRBJ2-7 for the parts outside the CDR3, the full variable domain is GAGVSQSPSNKVTEKGKDVELRCDPISGHTALYWYRQSLGQGLEFLIYFQGNSAPDKSGLPSDRFSAERTGGSVSTLTIQRTQQEDSAVYLCASSLEGSGRFRGEQYFGPGTRLTVT.

V usage is TRBV6-5 and J usage is TRBJ1-1, with a tentative D call TRBD1 (6 bases). Between the trimmed V and J ends, which lost 11 bases and 4 bases, there was a span of 20 bases. Germline values: CDR1 MNHEY, CDR2 SVGAGI. The CDR3 totals 14 residues. The DNA of the CDR3 is TGTGCCGTAAGCAGCCTACAGGGAAGCACTGAAGCTTTCTTT. Encoded protein: CAVSSLQGSTEAFF.

V usage is TRBV7-2 and J usage is TRBJ2-7; a possible D gene is TRBD1 (6 bases). Germline V gene data show CDR1 as SGHTA and CDR2 as FQGNSA. The CDR3 runs 14 residues. V lost 3 bases to trimming and J lost 0 bases, with 9 bases between them. As DNA, the CDR3 is TGTGCCAGCAGCTTTGACAGGTTCTCCTACGAGCAGTACTTC. It translates to CASSFDRFSYEQYF.

The chain is built from TRBV4-2 and TRBJ2-2; D is perhaps TRBD1 (6 bases). V lost 3 bases and J lost 5, with 19 bases in between. This CDR3 has 17 amino acids. The germline V gene encodes CDR1 LGHNA and CDR2 YNFKEQ. The chain's CDR3 is CASSQEDSPARTGELFF. The CDR3 DNA reads TGTGCCAGCAGCCAGGAGGACAGCCCTGCACGGACCGGGGAGCTGTTTTTT.

The rearrangement joins TRBV20-1 to TRBJ1-1, with D hard to call. In germline, CDR1 is DFQATT, CDR2 SNEGSKA (reference sequence). V lost 6 bases and J lost 0, with 5 bases in between. The CDR3 sequence is 11 residues long. The CDR3 nucleotides read TGCAGTGCCCTCTTGAACACTGAAGCTTTCTTT. It encodes CSALLNTEAFF.

The chain is built from TRBV2 and TRBJ1-2, with D tentatively TRBD1 (5 bases). CDR1 and CDR2 from the germline V gene are SNHLY and FYNNEI. This CDR3 is built from 14 residues. Trimming took 7 bases from V and 8 from J, leaving 20 bases between them. The CDR3 spells CASIVWDRTPGYTF. In nucleotides, the CDR3 is TGTGCCAGCATCGTGTGGGACCGGACTCCAGGCTACACCTTC.

The chain joins TRBV9 to TRBJ2-7, with 9 bases fitting TRBD2. The CDR3 is 15 residues long. Germline V gene sequence: CDR1 SGDLS, CDR2 YYNGEE. J was trimmed by 0 bases and V by 0 bases; bases with no gene match: 1. The CDR3 nucleotides are TGTGCCAGCAGCGTAGTAGCGGGAGCCTCCTACGAGCAGTACTTC. Its protein product is CASSVVAGASYEQYF.